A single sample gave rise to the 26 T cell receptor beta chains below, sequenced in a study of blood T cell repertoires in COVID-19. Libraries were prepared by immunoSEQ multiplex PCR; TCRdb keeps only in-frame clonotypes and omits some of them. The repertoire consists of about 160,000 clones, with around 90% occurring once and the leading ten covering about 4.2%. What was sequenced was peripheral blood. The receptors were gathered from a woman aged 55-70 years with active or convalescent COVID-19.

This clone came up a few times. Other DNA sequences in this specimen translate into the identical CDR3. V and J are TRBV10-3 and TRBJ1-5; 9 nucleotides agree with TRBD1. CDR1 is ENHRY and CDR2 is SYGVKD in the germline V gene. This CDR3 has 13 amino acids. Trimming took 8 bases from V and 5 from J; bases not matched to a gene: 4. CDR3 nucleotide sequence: TGTGCCATCGGGGGACAGGGAGATCAGCCCCAGCATTTT. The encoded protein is CAIGGQGDQPQHF.

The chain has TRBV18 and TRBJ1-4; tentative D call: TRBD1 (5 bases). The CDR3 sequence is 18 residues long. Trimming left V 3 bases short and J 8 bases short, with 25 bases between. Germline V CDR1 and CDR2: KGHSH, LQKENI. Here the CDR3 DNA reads TGTGCCAGCTCACCGTACCCCCCGGGGGGGGGAATAAGCGAAAAACTGTTTTTT. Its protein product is CASSPYPPGGGISEKLFF.

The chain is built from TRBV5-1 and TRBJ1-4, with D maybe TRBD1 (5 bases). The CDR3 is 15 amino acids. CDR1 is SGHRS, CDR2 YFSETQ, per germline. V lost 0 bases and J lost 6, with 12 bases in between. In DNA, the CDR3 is TGCGCCAGCAGCTTGGACGGGGGACGGTATGAAAAACTGTTTTTT. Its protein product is CASSLDGGRYEKLFF. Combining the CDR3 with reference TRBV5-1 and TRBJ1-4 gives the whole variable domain KAGVTQTPRYLIKTRGQQVTLSCSPISGHRSVSWYQQTPGQGLQFLFEYFSETQRNKGNFPGRFSGRQFSNSRSEMNVSTLELGDSALYLCASSLDGGRYEKLFFGSGTQLSVL.

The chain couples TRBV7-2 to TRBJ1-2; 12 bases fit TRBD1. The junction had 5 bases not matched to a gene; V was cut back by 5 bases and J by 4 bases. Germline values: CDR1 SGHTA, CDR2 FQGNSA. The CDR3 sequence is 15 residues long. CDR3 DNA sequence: TGTGCCAGCAGCGCGGGGACAGGGGGCGCCTATGGCTACACCTTC. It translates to CASSAGTGGAYGYTF.

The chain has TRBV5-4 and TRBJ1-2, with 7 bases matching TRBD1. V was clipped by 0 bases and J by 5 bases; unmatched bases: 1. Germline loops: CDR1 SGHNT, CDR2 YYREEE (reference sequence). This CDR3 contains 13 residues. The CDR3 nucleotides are TGTGCCAGCAGCTTGGGGGACAGATATGGCTACACCTTC. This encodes CASSLGDRYGYTF.

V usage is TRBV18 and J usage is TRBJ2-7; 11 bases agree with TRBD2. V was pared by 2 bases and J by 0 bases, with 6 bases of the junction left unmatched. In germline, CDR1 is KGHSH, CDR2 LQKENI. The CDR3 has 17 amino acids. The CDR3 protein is CASSPAASGGSSYEQYF. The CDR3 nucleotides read TGTGCCAGCTCACCAGCGGCTAGCGGGGGGTCCTCCTACGAGCAGTACTTC. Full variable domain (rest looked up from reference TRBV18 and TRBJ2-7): NAGVMQNPRHLVRRRGQEARLRCSPMKGHSHVYWYRQLPEEGLKFMVYLQKENIIDESGMPKERFSAEFPKEGPSILRIQQVVRGDSAAYFCASSPAASGGSSYEQYFGPGTRLTVT.

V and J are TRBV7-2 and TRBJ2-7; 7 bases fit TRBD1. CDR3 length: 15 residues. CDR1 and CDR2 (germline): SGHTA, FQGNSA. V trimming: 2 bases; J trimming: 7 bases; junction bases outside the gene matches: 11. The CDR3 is CASSLPRDSPGEQYF. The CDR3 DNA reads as TGTGCCAGCAGCTTACCAAGGGACAGTCCGGGAGAGCAGTACTTC.

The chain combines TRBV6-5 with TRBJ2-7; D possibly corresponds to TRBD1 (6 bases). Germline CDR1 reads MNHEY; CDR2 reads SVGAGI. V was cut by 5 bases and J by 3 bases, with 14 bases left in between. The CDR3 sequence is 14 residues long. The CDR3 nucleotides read TGTGCCAGCAGTCCTTACTCGGGACACTACGAGCAGTACTTC. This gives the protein CASSPYSGHYEQYF.

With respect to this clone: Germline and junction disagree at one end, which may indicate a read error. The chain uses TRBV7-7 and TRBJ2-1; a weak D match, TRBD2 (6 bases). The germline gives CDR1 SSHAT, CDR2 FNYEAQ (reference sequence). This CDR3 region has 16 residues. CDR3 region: CASSAGLAGTYNEQFF. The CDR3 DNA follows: TGTGCTAGCAGCGCCGGCCTGGCAGGGACTTACAATGAGCAGTTCTTC.

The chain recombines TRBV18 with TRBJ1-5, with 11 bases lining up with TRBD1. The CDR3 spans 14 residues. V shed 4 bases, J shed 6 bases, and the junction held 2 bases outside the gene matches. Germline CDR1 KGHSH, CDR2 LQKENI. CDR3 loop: CASSQGQGAQPQHF. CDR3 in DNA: TGTGCCAGCTCACAAGGACAGGGGGCTCAGCCCCAGCATTTT. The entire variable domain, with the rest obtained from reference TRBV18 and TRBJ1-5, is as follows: NAGVMQNPRHLVRRRGQEARLRCSPMKGHSHVYWYRQLPEEGLKFMVYLQKENIIDESGMPKERFSAEFPKEGPSILRIQQVVRGDSAAYFCASSQGQGAQPQHFGDGTRLSIL.

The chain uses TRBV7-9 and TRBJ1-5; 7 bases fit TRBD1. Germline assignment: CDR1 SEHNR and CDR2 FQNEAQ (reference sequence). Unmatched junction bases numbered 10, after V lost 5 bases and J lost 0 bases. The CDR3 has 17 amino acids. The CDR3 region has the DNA TGTGCCAGCAGCCCTGGGACAGCCACATATAGCAATCAGCCCCAGCATTTT. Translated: CASSPGTATYSNQPQHF.

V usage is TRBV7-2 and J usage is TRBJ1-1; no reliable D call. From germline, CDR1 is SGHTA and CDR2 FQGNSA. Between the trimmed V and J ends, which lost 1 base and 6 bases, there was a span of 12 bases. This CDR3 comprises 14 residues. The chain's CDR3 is CASSLVGGKPEAFF. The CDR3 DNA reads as TGTGCCAGCAGCTTAGTCGGAGGGAAGCCTGAAGCTTTCTTT.

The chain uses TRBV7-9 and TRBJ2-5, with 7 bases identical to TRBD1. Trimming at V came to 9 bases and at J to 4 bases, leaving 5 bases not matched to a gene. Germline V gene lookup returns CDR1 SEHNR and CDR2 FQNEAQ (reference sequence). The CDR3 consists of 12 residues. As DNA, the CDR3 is TGTGCCAGTACCCGACAGGGAGAGACCCAGTACTTC. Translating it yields CASTRQGETQYF. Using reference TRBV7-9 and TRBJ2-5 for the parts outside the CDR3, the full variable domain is DTGVSQNPRHKITKRGQNVTFRCDPISEHNRLYWYRQTLGQGPEFLTYFQNEAQLEKSRLLSDRFSAERPKGSFSTLEIQRTEQGDSAMYLCASTRQGETQYFGPGTRLLVL.

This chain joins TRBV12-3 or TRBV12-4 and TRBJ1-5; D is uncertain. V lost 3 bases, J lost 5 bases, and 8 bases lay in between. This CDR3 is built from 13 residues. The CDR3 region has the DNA TGTGCCAGCAGTTTCCCGCCGGATCAGCCCCAGCATTTT. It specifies CASSFPPDQPQHF.

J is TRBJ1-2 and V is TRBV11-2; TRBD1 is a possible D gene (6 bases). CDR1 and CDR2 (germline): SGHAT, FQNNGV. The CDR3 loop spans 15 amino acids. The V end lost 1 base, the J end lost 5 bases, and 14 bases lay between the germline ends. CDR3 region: CASSLVPETGYGYTF. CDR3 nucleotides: TGTGCCAGCAGCTTAGTCCCGGAGACAGGTTATGGCTACACCTTC.

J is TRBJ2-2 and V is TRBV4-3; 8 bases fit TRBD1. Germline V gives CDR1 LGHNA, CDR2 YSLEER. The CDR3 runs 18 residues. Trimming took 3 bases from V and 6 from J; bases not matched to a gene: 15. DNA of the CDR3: TGCGCCAGCAGCCACTCCAGGACAGGGAGGTTTTCGGCCGGGGAGCTGTTTTTT. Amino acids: CASSHSRTGRFSAGELFF.

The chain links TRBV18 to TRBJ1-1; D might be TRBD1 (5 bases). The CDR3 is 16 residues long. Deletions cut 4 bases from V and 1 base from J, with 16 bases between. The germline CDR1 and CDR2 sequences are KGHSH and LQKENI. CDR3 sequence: CASSRPGGIWNTEAFF. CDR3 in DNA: TGTGCCAGCTCACGCCCCGGGGGTATCTGGAACACTGAAGCTTTCTTT.

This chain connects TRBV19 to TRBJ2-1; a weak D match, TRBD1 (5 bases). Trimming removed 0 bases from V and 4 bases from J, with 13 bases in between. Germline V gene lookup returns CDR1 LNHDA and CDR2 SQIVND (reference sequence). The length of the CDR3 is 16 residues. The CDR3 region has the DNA TGTGCCAGTAGTATAGATCAGGGCAGTCTATACAATGAGCAGTTCTTC. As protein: CASSIDQGSLYNEQFF.

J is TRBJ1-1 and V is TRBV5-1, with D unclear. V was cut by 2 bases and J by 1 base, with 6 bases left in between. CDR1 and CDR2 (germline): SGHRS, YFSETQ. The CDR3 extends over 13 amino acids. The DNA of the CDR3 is TGCGCCAGCAGCTTTCAGGAGAACACTGAAGCTTTCTTT. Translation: CASSFQENTEAFF.

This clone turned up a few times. This CDR3 is CASSPPSGRDALHF. DNA of the CDR3: TGTGCCAGCTCACCACCGAGTGGGAGGGACGCCCTCCACTTT. The chain is built from TRBV18 and TRBJ1-6; weak D call: TRBD1 (5 bases). Germline CDR1 is KGHSH and CDR2 is LQKENI. V dropped 0 bases and J dropped 14 bases, with 14 bases sitting between them. The CDR3 sequence is 14 residues long.

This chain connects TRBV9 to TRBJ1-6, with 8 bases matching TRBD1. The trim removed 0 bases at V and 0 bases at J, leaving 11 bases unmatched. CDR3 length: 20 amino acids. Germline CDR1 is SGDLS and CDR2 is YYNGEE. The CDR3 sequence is CASSVVTTGGQSSYNSPLHF. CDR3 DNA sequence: TGTGCCAGCAGCGTAGTTACAACAGGGGGTCAGAGCTCCTATAATTCACCCCTCCACTTT.

The CDR3 DNA reads as TGTGCCACCAGCAAAGAAGTAGCCAGCACAGATACGCAGTATTTT. Its protein is CATSKEVASTDTQYF. This rearrangement joins TRBV15 to TRBJ2-3; D gene ambiguous. Trimming cost V 4 bases and J 0 bases, with 11 bases left between them. CDR1 and CDR2 (germline): LNHNV, YYDKDF (reference sequence). This CDR3 comprises 15 residues.

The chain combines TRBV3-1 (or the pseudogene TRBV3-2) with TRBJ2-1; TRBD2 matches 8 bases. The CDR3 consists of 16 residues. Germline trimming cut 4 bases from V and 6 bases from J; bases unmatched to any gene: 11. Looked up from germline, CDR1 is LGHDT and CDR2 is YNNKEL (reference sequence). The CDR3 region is CASSPPSGGGVNEQFF. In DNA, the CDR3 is TGTGCCAGCAGCCCACCGAGCGGGGGAGGGGTCAATGAGCAGTTCTTC.

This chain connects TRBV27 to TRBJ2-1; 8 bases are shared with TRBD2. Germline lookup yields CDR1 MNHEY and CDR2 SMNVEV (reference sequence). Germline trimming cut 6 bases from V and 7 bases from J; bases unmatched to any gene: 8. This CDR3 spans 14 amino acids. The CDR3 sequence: CASSPAGGRNEQFF. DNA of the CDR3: TGTGCCAGCAGCCCGGCGGGGGGCCGGAATGAGCAGTTCTTC.

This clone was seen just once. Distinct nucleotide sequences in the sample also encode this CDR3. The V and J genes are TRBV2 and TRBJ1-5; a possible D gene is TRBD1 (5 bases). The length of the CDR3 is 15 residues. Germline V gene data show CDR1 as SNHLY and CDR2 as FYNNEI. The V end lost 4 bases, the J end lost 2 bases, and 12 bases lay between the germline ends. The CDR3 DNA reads TGTGCCAGCAGTGTCGGGACGGGGGGCAATCAGCCCCAGCATTTT. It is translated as CASSVGTGGNQPQHF.

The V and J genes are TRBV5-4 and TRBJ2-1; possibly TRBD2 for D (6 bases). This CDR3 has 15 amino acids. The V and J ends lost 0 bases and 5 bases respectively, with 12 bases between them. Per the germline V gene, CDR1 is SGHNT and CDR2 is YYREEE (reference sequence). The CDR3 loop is CASSLEVSGHNEQFF. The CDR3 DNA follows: TGTGCCAGCAGCTTGGAAGTTAGCGGACACAATGAGCAGTTCTTC.